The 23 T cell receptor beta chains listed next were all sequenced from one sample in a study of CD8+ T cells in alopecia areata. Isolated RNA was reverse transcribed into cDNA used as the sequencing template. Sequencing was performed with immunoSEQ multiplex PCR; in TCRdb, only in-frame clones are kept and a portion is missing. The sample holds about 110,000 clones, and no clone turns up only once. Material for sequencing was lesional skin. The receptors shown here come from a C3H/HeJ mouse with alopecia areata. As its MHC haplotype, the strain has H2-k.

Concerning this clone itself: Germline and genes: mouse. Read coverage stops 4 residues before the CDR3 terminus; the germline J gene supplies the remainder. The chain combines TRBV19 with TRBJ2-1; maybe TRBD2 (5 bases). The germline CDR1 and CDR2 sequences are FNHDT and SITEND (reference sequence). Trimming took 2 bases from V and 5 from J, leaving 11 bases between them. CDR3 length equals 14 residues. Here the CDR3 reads CASSIGVRDAEQFF. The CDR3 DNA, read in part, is TGTGCCAGCAGTATTGGGGTGAGGGATGCT. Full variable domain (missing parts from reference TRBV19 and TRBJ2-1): GGIITQTPKFLIGQEGQKLTLKCQQNFNHDTMYWYRQDSGKGLRLIYYSITENDLQKGDLSEGYDASREKKSSFSLTVTSAQKNEMAVFLCASSIGVRDAEQFFGPGTRLTVL.

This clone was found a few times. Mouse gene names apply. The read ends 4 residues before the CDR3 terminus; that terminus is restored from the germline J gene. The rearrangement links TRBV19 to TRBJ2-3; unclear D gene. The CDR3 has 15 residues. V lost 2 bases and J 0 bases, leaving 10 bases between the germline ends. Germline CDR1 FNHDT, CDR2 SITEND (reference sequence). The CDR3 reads CASSIAGASAETLYF. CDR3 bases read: TGTGCCAGCAGTATCGCAGGAGCTAGTGCAGAA. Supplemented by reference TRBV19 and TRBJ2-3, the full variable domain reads GGIITQTPKFLIGQEGQKLTLKCQQNFNHDTMYWYRQDSGKGLRLIYYSITENDLQKGDLSEGYDASREKKSSFSLTVTSAQKNEMAVFLCASSIAGASAETLYFGSGTRLTVL.

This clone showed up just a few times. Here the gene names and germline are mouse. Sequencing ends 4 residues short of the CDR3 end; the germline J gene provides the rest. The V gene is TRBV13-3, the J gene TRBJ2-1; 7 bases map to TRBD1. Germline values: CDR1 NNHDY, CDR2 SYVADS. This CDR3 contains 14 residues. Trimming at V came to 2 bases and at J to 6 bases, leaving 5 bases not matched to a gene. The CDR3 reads CASSEVTGRAEQFF. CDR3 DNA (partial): TGTGCCAGCAGTGAGGTGACAGGGCGTGCT.

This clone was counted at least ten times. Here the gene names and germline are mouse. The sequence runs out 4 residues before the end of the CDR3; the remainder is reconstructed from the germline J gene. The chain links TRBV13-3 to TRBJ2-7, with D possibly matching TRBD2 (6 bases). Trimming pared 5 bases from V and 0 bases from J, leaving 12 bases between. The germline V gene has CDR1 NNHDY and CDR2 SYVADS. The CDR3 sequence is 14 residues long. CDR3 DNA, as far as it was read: TGTGCCAGCAGCCAAACTGGGAGCTCCTAT. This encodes CASSQTGSSY. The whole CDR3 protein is CASSQTGSSYEQYF.

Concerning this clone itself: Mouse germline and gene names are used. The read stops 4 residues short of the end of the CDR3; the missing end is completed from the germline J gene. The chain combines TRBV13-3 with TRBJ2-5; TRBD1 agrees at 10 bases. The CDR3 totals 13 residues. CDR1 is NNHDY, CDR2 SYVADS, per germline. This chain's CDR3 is CATSGTGADTQYF. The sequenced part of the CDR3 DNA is TGTGCCACCTCCGGGACAGGGGCAGAC.

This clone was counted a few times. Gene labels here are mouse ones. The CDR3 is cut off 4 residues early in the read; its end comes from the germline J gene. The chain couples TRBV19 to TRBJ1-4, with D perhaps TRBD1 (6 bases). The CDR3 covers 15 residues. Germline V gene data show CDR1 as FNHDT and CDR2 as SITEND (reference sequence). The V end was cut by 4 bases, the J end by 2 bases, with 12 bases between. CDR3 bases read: TGTGCCAGCAGTTTCCGGGACAACTCCAACGAA. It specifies CASSFRDNSNE. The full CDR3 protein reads CASSFRDNSNERLFF.

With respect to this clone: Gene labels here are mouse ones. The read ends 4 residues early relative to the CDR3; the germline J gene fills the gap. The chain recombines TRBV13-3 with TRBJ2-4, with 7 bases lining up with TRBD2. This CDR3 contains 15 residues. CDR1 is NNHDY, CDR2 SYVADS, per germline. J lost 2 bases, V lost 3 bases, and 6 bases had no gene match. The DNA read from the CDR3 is TGTGCCAGCAGTGGAGGCTGGGGGATTCAAAAC. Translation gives CASSGGWGIQN. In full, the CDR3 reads CASSGGWGIQNTLYF.

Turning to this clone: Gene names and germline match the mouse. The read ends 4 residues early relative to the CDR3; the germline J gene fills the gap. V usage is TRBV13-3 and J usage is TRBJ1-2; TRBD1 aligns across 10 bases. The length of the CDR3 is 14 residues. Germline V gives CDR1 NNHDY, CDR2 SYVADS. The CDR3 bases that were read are TGTGCCAGCAGTGAGGATGGACAGGGGGCC. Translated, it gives CASSEDGQGA. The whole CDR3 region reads CASSEDGQGADYTF.

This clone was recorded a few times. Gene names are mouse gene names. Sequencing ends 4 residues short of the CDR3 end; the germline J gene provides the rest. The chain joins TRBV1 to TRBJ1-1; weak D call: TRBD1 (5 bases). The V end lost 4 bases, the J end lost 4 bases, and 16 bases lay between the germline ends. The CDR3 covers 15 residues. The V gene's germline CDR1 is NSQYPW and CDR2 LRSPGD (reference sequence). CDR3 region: CTCSEVPREGTEVFF. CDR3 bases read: TGCACCTGCAGTGAGGTACCCAGGGAAGGCACA.

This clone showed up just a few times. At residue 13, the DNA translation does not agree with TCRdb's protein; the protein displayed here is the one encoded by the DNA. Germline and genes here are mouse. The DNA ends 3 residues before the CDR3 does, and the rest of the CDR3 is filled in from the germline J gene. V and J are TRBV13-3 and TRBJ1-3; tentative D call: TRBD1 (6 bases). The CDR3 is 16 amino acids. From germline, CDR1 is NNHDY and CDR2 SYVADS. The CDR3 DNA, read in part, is TGTGCCAGCGGTGATAGGGGGTCCTTTTCTGGAAATACG. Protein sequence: CASGDRGSFSGNT. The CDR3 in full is CASGDRGSFSGNTLYF.

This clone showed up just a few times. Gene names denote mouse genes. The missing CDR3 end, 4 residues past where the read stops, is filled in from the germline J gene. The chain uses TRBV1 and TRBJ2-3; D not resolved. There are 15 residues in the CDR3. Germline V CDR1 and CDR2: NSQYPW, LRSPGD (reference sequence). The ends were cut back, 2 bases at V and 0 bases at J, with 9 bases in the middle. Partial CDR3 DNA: TGCACCTGCAGTGCATACAGAACTAGTGCAGAA. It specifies CTCSAYRTSAE. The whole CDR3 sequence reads CTCSAYRTSAETLYF. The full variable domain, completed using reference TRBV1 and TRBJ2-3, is VTLLEQNPRWRLVPRGQAVNLRCILKNSQYPWMSWYQQDLQKQLQWLFTLRSPGDKEVKSLPGADYLATRVTDTELRLQVANMSQGRTLYCTCSAYRTSAETLYFGSGTRLTVL.

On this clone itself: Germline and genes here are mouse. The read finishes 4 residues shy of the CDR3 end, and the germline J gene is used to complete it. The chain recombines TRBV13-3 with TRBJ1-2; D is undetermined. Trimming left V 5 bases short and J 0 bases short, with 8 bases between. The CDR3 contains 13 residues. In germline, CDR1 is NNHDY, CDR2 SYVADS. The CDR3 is CASRPPANSDYTF. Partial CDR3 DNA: TGTGCCAGCAGACCACCAGCAAACTCC.

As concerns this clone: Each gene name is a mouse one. The sequenced part of the CDR3 DNA is TGTGCCAGCAGTGATCTAAGCAGGTCAAACACA. Translated: CASSDLSRSNT. The whole CDR3 is CASSDLSRSNTEVFF. J is TRBJ1-1 and V is TRBV13-3; D unclear. The sequenced fragment ends 4 residues before the CDR3 boundary, so the rest is inferred from the germline J gene. The germline gives CDR1 NNHDY, CDR2 SYVADS. CDR3 size: 15 residues. V lost 1 base to trimming and J lost 0 bases, with 10 bases between them.

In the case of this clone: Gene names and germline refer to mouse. This chain's CDR3 is CASSSGQGTYEQYF. CDR3 bases read: TGTGCTAGCAGTTCGGGACAGGGAACCTAT. The chain has TRBV29 and TRBJ2-7, with 9 bases matching TRBD1. The CDR3 is cut off 4 residues early in the read; its end comes from the germline J gene. This CDR3 region has 14 residues. Germline trimming cut 4 bases from V and 2 bases from J; bases unmatched to any gene: 3. Germline CDR1 reads MSHET; CDR2 reads SYDVDS.

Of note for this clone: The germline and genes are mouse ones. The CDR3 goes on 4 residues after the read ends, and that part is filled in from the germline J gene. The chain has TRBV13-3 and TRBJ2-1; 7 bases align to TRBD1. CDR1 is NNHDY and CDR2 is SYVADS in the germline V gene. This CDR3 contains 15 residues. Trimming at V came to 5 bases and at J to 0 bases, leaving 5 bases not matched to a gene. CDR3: CASSHRDSNYAEQFF. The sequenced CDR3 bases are TGTGCCAGCAGCCACCGGGACAGTAACTATGCT.

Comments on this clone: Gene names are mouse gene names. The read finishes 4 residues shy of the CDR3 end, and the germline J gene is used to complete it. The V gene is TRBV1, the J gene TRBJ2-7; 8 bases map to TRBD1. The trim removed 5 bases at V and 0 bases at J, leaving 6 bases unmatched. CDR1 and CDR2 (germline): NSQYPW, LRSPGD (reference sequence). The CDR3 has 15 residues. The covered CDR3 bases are TGCACCTGCAGTTCATCAGGGGGCCTCTCCTAT. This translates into CTCSSSGGLSY. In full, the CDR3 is CTCSSSGGLSYEQYF.

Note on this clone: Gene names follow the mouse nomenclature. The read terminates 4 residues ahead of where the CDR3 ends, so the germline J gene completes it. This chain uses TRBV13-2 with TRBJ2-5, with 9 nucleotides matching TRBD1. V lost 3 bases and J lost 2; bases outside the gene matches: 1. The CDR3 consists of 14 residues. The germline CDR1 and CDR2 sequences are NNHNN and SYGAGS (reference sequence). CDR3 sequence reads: CASGGDRAQDTQYF. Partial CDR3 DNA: TGTGCCAGCGGTGGGGACAGGGCCCAAGAC.

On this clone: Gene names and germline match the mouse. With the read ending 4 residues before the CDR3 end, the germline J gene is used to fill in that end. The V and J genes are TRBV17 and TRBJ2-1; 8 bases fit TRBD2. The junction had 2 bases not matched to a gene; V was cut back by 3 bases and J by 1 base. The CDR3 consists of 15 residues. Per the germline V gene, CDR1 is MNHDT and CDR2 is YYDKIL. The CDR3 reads CASSSWGANYAEQFF. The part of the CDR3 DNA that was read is TGTGCTAGCAGTAGCTGGGGGGCAAACTATGCT.

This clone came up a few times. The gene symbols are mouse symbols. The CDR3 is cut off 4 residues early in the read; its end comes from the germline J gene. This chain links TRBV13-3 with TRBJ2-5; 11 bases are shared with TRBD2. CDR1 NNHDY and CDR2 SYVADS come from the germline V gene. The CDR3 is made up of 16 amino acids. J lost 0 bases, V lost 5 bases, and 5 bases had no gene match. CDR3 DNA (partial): TGTGCCAGCAGCTGGGACTGGGGGTTTAACCAAGAC. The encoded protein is CASSWDWGFNQD. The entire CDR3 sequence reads CASSWDWGFNQDTQYF.

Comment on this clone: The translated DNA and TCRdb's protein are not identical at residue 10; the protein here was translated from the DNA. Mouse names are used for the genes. This chain's CDR3 is CASSINKISPLYF. The DNA read from the CDR3 is TGTGCCAGCAGTATAAACAAAATTTCGCCC. J is TRBJ1-6 and V is TRBV19; the D is unclear. Coverage ceases 3 residues before the CDR3 finishes, and the germline J gene fills in the end. TRBJ1-6 is an ORF, with its function uncertain. V gave up 1 base and J gave up 9 bases, with 8 bases separating them. The CDR3 covers 13 residues. Looked up from germline, CDR1 is FNHDT and CDR2 is SITEND (reference sequence).

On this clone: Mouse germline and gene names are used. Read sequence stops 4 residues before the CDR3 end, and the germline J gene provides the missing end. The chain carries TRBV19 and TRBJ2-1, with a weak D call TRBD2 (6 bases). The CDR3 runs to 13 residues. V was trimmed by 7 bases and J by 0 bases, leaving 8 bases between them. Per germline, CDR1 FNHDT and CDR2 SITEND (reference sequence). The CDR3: CASRDFNYAEQFF. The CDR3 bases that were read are TGTGCCAGCCGGGACTTTAACTATGCT. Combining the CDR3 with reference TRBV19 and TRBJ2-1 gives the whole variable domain GGIITQTPKFLIGQEGQKLTLKCQQNFNHDTMYWYRQDSGKGLRLIYYSITENDLQKGDLSEGYDASREKKSSFSLTVTSAQKNEMAVFLCASRDFNYAEQFFGPGTRLTVL.

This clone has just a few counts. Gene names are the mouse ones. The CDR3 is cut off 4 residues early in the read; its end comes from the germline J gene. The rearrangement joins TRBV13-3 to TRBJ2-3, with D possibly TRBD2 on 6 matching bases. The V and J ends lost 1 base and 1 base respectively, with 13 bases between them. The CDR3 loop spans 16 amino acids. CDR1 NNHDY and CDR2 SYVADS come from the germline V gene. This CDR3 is CASSDPGGEGAETLYF. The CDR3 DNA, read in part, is TGTGCCAGCAGTGATCCGGGGGGAGAGGGTGCAGAA.

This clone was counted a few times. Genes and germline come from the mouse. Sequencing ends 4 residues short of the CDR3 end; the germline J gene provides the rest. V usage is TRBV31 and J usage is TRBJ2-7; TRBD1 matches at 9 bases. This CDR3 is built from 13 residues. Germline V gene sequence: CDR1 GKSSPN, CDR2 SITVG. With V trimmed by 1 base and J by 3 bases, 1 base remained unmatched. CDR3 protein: CAWSPGQGYEQYF. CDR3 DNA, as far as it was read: TGTGCCTGGAGTCCGGGACAGGGCTAT.